What follows is one T cell receptor (beta chain) and its context. With 5 bases removed from V and 0 bases from J, the gap between germline ends came to 14 bases. Per germline, CDR1 SEHNR and CDR2 FQNEAQ (reference sequence). The CDR3 runs to 16 residues. Only in-frame clones appear in the TCRdb table, and some are missing; sequencing was by immunoSEQ multiplex PCR. In the table there are 26,000 or so clones, approximately 96% of which are singletons. The entry originates in a study of T cell clonotyping in hematopoietic cell transplantation. This clonotype was obtained from a man over 45 in good health. Some clones in this sample may be carry-over from other donors' samples. This chain uses TRBV7-9 with TRBJ2-1; D gene uncertain. Sequencing used peripheral blood mononuclear cells. The CDR3 DNA is TGTGCCAGCAGCCCCACCGTAGTTCTCTCCTACAATGAGCAGTTCTTC. Encoded protein: CASSPTVVLSYNEQFF.